The text below deals with one T cell receptor (beta chain). The sample comes from a study of blood T cell repertoires in COVID-19. The overall study: Samples taken during acute and convalescent COVID-19 were collected in the United States, Italy and Spain.

Seattle-derived patients entered the study during active infection and were followed longitudinally. Authors' processing steps: Using reference gene primer amplification, nucleated cell counts were estimated. Some clones are missing from TCRdb's copy, which holds only in-frame ones; the method was immunoSEQ multiplex PCR. V and J calls and clone size are those listed in that table; D and trimming were worked out from the DNA. The sample carries approximately 400,000 clones, about nine tenths recorded once. The CDR3 covers 15 residues. The ends lost 6 bases at V and 8 bases at J; junction bases unmatched: 8. Germline CDR1 and CDR2: SGHTA and FQGTGA.

Sequenced material: peripheral blood. This receptor was taken from a woman aged 45-65 years with COVID-19, enrolled during active disease. The gene calls are TRBV7-3 and TRBJ2-1, with 12 nucleotides matching TRBD2. CDR3 in DNA: TGTGCCAGCAGGTTGACTAGCGGGGGCGGAGATGAGCAGTTCTTC. This codes for CASRLTSGGGDEQFF.